The text below deals with one T cell receptor beta chain. The read stops 3 residues short of the end of the CDR3; the missing end is completed from the germline J gene. The sample comes from a study of T cells in women clearing cervical HPV infection. Profiled with immunoSEQ multiplex PCR; TCRdb holds only in-frame clones, not every one. The clone table shows about 39,000 clones, with the ten largest holding roughly 5%. The CDR3 is made up of 15 amino acids. Germline CDR1 is GTSNPN and CDR2 is SVGIG (reference sequence). The ends lost 0 bases at V and 4 bases at J; junction bases unmatched: 5. This receptor was identified in a woman aged 18-69 years with a cervical HPV16 infection that either progressed to CIN3+ or cleared (not recorded which). J is TRBJ2-5 and V is TRBV30, with 10 nucleotides matching TRBD2. Material for sequencing was blood buffy coat. Incomplete CDR3 DNA: TGTGCCTGGAGTGTAAGCGGGGGGGCGGTAGAGACC. This codes for CAWSVSGGAVET. In full, the CDR3 reads CAWSVSGGAVETQYF.